The TCR beta chain described here comes from a study of blood T cell repertoires in COVID-19. Trimming took 2 bases from V and 2 from J; bases not matched to a gene: 5. CDR1 is MNHEY, CDR2 SMNVEV, per germline (reference sequence). The CDR3 runs to 15 residues. Residents of about two dozen US areas, aged roughly 18 to 89 years, made up the participants. Self-reported history from a screening survey and questionnaire set each donor's cohort. Produced via immunoSEQ multiplex PCR; TCRdb's table is partial and in-frame only. This sample carries 350,000 to 400,000 clones, 70% to 90% of them seen once, and the ten largest clones take roughly 2%.

The TCR was taken from a man aged 40-50 years in a cohort exposed to, infected with or recovered from COVID-19 (not recorded which). The chain combines TRBV27 with TRBJ1-2; 7 nucleotides line up with TRBD1. The sequenced sample was PBMCs or T cells enriched from blood (not recorded which). CDR3 sequence: CASSLKTGRNYGYTF. As DNA, the CDR3 is TGTGCCAGCAGTTTAAAGACAGGGCGGAACTATGGCTACACCTTC.